One TCR beta chain is described in this entry. The antigen remains unidentified. The CDR3 covers 15 residues. From germline, CDR1 is SGDLS and CDR2 YYNGEE. Trimming took off 4 bases at V and 4 bases at J, with 18 bases between the two ends. This sample is part of a study of T cell responses to AZD1222 COVID-19 vaccine. Broader study findings: Only five or six individuals given AZD1222 were seropositive at baseline.

Doses given second, at about 4 or about 12 weeks, were pooled. Clones were read by immunoSEQ multiplex PCR, and TCRdb kept only the in-frame ones, dropping some. The sample lists about 120,000 clones, approximately 90% seen once, with less than 3.5% in the top ten. The clonotype was recovered from an adult who received the AZD1222 COVID-19 vaccine. The gene calls are TRBV9 and TRBJ2-7, with D unresolved. The sequencing here drew on peripheral blood, taken 28 days after the second AZD1222 dose. In nucleotides, the CDR3 is TGTGCCAGCAGCCCACCGGATGCCTTGGGTTACGAGCAGTACTTC. This sequence encodes CASSPPDALGYEQYF.